This note documents a single TCR beta chain sequence. Its target is not known. These data come from a study of T-cell memory formation after mild COVID-19. From the 5' RACE reads, TCRdb called clonotypes with MiXCR, one entry per CDR3 protein. The repertoire holds around 250,000 distinct CDR3 sequences, with less than 20% as singletons. General observations from the study: Contracting clones from day 15 to 85 had balanced CD4/CD8; later expanders favoured CD4+.

With 5 bases clipped from V and 15 bases from J, the junction kept 11 bases outside the gene matches. This CDR3 is built from 14 residues. The chain employs TRBV12-3 or TRBV12-4 and TRBJ2-1, with TRBD1 identical over 12 bases. Sequenced input: PBMCs or a T cell subset sorted from them (not recorded which). The TCR comes from an adult woman who had mild COVID-19 (a few samples of this study predate the infection). Cell type and time point are not known. The CDR3 DNA is TGTGCCAGCAGTCCCCCTGGGACAGGGGGCGTGATGTTCTTC. Amino acid sequence: CASSPPGTGGVMFF.